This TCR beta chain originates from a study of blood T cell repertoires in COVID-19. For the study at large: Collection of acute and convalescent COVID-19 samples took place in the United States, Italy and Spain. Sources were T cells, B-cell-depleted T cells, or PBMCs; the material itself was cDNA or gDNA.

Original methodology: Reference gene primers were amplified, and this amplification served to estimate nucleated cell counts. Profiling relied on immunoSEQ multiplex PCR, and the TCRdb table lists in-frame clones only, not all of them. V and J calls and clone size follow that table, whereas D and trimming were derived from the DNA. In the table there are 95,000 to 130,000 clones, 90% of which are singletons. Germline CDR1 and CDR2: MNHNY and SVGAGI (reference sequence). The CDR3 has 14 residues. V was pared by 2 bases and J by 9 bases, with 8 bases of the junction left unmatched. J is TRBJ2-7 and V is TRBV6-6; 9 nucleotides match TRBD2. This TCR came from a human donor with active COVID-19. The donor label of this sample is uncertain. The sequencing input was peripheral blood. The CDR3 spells CASSYAAGGGLQYF. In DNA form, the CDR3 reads TGTGCCAGCAGTTACGCAGCGGGGGGAGGGTTGCAGTACTTC.